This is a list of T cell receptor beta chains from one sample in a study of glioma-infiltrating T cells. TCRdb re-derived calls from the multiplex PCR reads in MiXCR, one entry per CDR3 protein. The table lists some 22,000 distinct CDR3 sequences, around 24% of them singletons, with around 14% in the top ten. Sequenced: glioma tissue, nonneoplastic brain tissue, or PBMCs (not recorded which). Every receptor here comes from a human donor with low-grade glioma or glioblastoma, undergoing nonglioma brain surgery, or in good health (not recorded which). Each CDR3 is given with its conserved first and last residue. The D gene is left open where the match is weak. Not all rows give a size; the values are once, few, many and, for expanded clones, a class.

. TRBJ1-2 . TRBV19 CASRQGDYSYTF TGTGCCAGTAGACAGGGCGACTATAGCTACACCTTC
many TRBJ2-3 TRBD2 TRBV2 CASSVLAGDTDTQYF TGTGCCAGCAGTGTTCTAGCGGGGGACACAGATACGCAGTATTTT
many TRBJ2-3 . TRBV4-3 CASSPRQVRLDNTQYF TGCGCCAGCAGCCCACGCCAGGTTCGGTTAGATAATACGCAGTATTTT
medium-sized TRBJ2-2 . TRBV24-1 CATSDQGHGELFF TGTGCCACCAGTGACCAGGGCCACGGGGAGCTGTTTTTT
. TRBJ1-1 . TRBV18 CASSPYLGSGEEAEAFF TGTGCCAGCTCCCCCTACCTGGGTTCGGGGGAGGAGGCTGAAGCTTTCTTT
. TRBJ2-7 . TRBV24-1 CAASSGSSYEQYF TGTGCGGCTTCGTCTGGTAGCTCCTACGAGCAGTACTTC
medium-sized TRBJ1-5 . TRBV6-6 CASSYRGYGQPQHF TGTGCCAGCAGTTACAGAGGGTATGGTCAGCCCCAGCATTTT
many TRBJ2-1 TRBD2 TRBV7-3 CASSLSGAAYNEQFF TGTGCCAGCAGTTTGAGCGGGGCCGCCTACAATGAGCAGTTCTTC
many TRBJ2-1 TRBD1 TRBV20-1 CSASLGTASYNEQFF TGCAGTGCTTCCTTAGGGACAGCCAGTTACAATGAGCAGTTCTTC
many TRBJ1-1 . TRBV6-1 CASRNPAGTEAFF TGTGCCAGCAGAAACCCCGCAGGTACTGAAGCTTTCTTT
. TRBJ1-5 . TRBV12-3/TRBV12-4 CASSLVQGSEQPQHF TGTGCCAGCAGTTTGGTCCAGGGGTCTGAGCAGCCCCAGCATTTT
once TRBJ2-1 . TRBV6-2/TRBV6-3 CASSRQAGYEQFF TGTGCCAGCAGTAGACAGGCCGGCTATGAGCAGTTCTTC
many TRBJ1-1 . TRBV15 CATGGLRSEAFF TGTGCCACCGGTGGTTTGCGGTCTGAAGCTTTCTTT
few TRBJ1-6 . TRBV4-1 CASSQSSGGSYNSPLHF TGCGCCAGCAGCCAATCCTCTGGTGGCTCCTATAATTCACCCCTCCACTTT
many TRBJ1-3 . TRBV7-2 CASSHSSGNTIYF TGTGCCAGCAGTCACAGCTCTGGAAACACCATATATTTT
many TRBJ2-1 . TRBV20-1 CSARIRLASYNEQFF TGCAGTGCTAGAATCCGGCTAGCCTCCTACAATGAGCAGTTCTTC
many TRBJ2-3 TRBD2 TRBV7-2 CASSLDAGGLSGTDTQYF TGTGCCAGCAGCTTAGACGCGGGGGGGCTCTCTGGCACAGATACGCAGTATTTT
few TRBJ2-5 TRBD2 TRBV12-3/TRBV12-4 CASSFSGGQETQYF TGTGCCAGCAGTTTCTCGGGGGGGCAAGAGACCCAGTACTTC
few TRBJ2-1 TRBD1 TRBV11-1 CASSPDGQGLVGSNEQFF TGTGCCAGCAGCCCCGATGGACAGGGGTTGGTGGGAAGCAATGAGCAGTTCTTC
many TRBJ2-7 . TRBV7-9 CASSPIGTYEQYF TGTGCCAGCAGCCCGATCGGGACCTACGAGCAGTACTTC
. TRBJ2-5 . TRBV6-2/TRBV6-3 CARSPAFRGVETQYF TGTGCCAGAAGCCCCGCCTTTAGAGGGGTTGAGACCCAGTACTTC
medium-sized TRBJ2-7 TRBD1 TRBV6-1 CASTGTAYEQYF TGTGCCAGCACAGGGACAGCCTACGAGCAGTACTTC
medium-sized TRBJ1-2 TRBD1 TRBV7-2 CASSLLQGAGGYTF TGTGCCAGCAGCTTATTACAGGGGGCGGGGGGCTACACCTTC
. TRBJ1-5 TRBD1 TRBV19 CASGTGRRDQPQHF TGTGCCAGTGGGACAGGCCGAAGGGATCAGCCCCAGCATTTT
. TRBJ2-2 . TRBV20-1 CSARVLTVELFF TGCAGTGCTAGAGTCCTGACCGTGGAGCTGTTTTTT
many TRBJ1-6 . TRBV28 CASSLVQGDSPLHF TGTGCCAGCAGTTTAGTACAGGGCGATTCACCCCTCCACTTT
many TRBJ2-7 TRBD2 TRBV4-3 CASSPTRGYEQYF TGCGCCAGCAGCCCAACGCGGGGGTACGAGCAGTACTTC
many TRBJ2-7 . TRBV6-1 CASSEAGVGTYEQYF TGTGCCAGCAGTGAAGCGGGGGTCGGAACCTACGAGCAGTACTTC
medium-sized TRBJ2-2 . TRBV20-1 CSASETVTGELFF TGCAGTGCTAGCGAGACAGTCACCGGGGAGCTGTTTTTT
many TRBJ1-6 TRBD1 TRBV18 CASSPSGGTVSPLHF TGTGCCAGCTCACCCTCAGGGGGGACTGTATCACCCCTCCACTTT
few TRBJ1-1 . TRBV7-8 CASSLSGDLNTEAFF TGTGCCAGCAGCTTATCTGGGGACCTGAACACTGAAGCTTTCTTT
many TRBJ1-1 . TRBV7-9 CAFSRLNTEAFF TGTGCCTTTAGCCGATTGAACACTGAAGCTTTCTTT
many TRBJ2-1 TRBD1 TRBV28 CASGTANEQFF TGTGCCAGCGGGACAGCCAATGAGCAGTTCTTC
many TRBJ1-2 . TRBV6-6 CASSYSPGPTNGYTF TGTGCCAGCAGTTACTCGCCCGGGCCCACAAATGGCTACACCTTC
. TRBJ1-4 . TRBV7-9 CASSPLDEKLFF TGTGCCAGCAGCCCACTAGATGAAAAACTGTTTTTT
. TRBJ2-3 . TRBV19 CASSRGDRTTDTQYF TGTGCCAGCAGCAGGGGGGATCGAACCACAGATACGCAGTATTTT
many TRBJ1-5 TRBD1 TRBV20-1 CSADLGQGINQPQHF TGCAGTGCCGACCTGGGACAGGGGATCAATCAGCCCCAGCATTTT
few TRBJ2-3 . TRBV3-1 CASSQVDSTDTQYF TGTGCCAGCAGCCAAGTAGACTCCACAGATACGCAGTATTTT
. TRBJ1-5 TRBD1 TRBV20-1 CSAGGQGGRFYSNHPQHF TGCAGTGCTGGAGGACAGGGAGGTCGTTTTTATAGCAATCATCCCCAGCATTTT
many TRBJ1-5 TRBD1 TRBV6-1 CASRRTGGNQPQHF TGTGCCAGCAGGCGAACAGGGGGCAATCAGCCCCAGCATTTT
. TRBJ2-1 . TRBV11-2 CASSLDWGGLTYNEKFF TGTGCCAGCAGCTTAGATTGGGGGGGCCTCACCTACAATGAGAAGTTCTTC
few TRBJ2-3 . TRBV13 CASSLRYEYTDTQYF TGTGCCAGCAGCTTAAGGTACGAGTACACAGATACGCAGTATTTT
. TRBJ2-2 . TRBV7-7 CASSLTGTQNTEELFF TGTGCTAGCAGCTTGACCGGGACTCAGAACACCGAAGAGCTGTTTTTT
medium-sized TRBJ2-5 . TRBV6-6 CASSYSWNQETQYF TGTGCCAGCAGTTACTCGTGGAACCAAGAGACCCAGTACTTC
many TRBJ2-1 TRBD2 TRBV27 CASRRKGERGNEQFF TGTGCCAGCAGGAGAAAGGGAGAGCGGGGCAATGAGCAGTTCTTC
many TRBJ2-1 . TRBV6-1 CASSSGLSSYNEQFF TGTGCCAGCAGTTCGGGGTTGAGCTCCTACAATGAGCAGTTCTTC
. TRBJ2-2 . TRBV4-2 CASSQEGAAAITGELFF TGTGCCAGCAGCCAAGAAGGGGCGGCGGCAATCACCGGGGAGCTGTTTTTT
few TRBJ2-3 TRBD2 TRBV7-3 CASTLTSGDPFTDTQYF TGTGCCAGCACCCTTACTAGCGGGGATCCATTCACAGATACGCAGTATTTT
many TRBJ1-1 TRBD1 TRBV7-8 CASSYGQGDTEAFF TGTGCCAGCAGCTACGGACAGGGTGACACTGAAGCTTTCTTT